The 2 T cell receptor beta chains reported below all come from one sample, sequenced in a study of blood T cell repertoires in COVID-19 (dated by TCRdb to 2020 to 2022). The library was prepared using the immunoSEQ multiplex PCR assay. In TCRdb, the immuneACCESS table is reduced to in-frame sequences with V and J assigned. These tables do not hold every clone; where another copy was compared, an unresolved V gene accounts for under half, and the others remain unexplained. The sample table records tens of thousands of clones; under 80% of these occur just once. The top ten clonotypes cover under 5% of the sample. Specimen: peripheral blood. The source of these receptors is a man between 65 and 85 years old with COVID-19, enrolled during active disease.

V gene TRBV18 combines with J gene TRBJ2-2; the match to TRBD2 covers 8 bases. Per the germline V gene, CDR1 is KGHSH and CDR2 is LQKENI. This CDR3 has 17 residues. Losses at the gene ends were 1 base for V and 6 bases for J; bases not matched to a gene: 10. The CDR3 sequence: CASSPRASSGSPGELFF. The CDR3 bases are TGTGCCAGCTCACCACGGGCATCCAGCGGGAGCCCCGGGGAGCTGTTTTTT. Full variable domain (outside the CDR3, taken from reference TRBV18 and TRBJ2-2): NAGVMQNPRHLVRRRGQEARLRCSPMKGHSHVYWYRQLPEEGLKFMVYLQKENIIDESGMPKERFSAEFPKEGPSILRIQQVVRGDSAAYFCASSPRASSGSPGELFFGEGSRLTVL.

V is TRBV30 and J is TRBJ1-4, with D unresolved. V lost 7 bases and J lost 0, with 6 bases in between. The CDR3 sequence is 12 residues long. Germline loops: CDR1 GTSNPN, CDR2 SVGIG (reference sequence). The CDR3 loop is CASVATNEKLFF. CDR3 DNA: TGTGCCTCGGTTGCAACTAATGAAAAACTGTTTTTT.